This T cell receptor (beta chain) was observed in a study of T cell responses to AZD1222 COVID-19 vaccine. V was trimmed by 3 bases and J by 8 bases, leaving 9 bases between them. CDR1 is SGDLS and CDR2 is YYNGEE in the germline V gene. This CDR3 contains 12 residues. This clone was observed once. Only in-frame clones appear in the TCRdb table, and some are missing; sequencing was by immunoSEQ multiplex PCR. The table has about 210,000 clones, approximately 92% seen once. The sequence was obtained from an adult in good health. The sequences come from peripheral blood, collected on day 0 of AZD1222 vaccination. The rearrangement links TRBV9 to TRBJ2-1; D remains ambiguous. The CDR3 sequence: CASSEPGYEQFF. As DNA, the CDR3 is TGTGCCAGCAGCGAGCCCGGGTATGAGCAGTTCTTC.